The rows below give T cell receptor beta chains drawn from one sample of a study of blood T cell repertoires in COVID-19. Some clones are missing from TCRdb's copy, which holds only in-frame ones; the method was immunoSEQ multiplex PCR. The sample lists about 120,000 clones; 87% were seen once. Sequences were obtained from peripheral blood. The receptors derive from a woman between 50 and 59 years old with acute or convalescent COVID-19. The CDR3 runs from the conserved cysteine through the conserved F or W. Fields, in order: J gene, V gene, clone size, D gene, CDR3 DNA, CDR3 protein. A D gene is named only where the DNA matches it firmly. Clone sizes are given selectively: once, few, many, or a class where the clone is expanded.

j_gene: TRBJ2-3; v_gene: TRBV15; abundance: .; d_gene: .; CDR3nt: TGTGCCACCAGCAGCCCAATCGGGGTAGATACGCAGTATTTT; CDR3aa: CATSSPIGVDTQYF
j_gene: TRBJ1-6; v_gene: TRBV11-2; abundance: .; d_gene: .; CDR3nt: TGTGCCAGCGGGCCCTATAATTCACCCCTCCACTTT; CDR3aa: CASGPYNSPLHF
j_gene: TRBJ1-1; v_gene: TRBV11-2; abundance: .; d_gene: .; CDR3nt: TGTGCCAGCAGCGGTACAGATCTCTTCTCGCACACTGAAGCTTTCTTT; CDR3aa: CASSGTDLFSHTEAFF
j_gene: TRBJ2-5; v_gene: TRBV19; abundance: few; d_gene: TRBD2; CDR3nt: TGTGCCAGTAGTCCCGGGACTACCCTCCAAGAGACCCAGTACTTC; CDR3aa: CASSPGTTLQETQYF
j_gene: TRBJ2-6; v_gene: TRBV9; abundance: .; d_gene: .; CDR3nt: TGTGCCAGCAGCGCTAGGTTGAGTAGCTCTGGGGCCAACGTCCTGACTTTC; CDR3aa: CASSARLSSSGANVLTF
j_gene: TRBJ2-5; v_gene: TRBV3-1/TRBV3-2; abundance: .; d_gene: .; CDR3nt: TGTGCCAGCAGCCAAAGTCGGGAGACCCAGTACTTC; CDR3aa: CASSQSRETQYF
j_gene: TRBJ2-3; v_gene: TRBV5-1; abundance: .; d_gene: .; CDR3nt: TGCGCCAGCGGGACAAACACAGATACGCAGTATTTT; CDR3aa: CASGTNTDTQYF
j_gene: TRBJ2-7; v_gene: TRBV11-3; abundance: .; d_gene: TRBD2; CDR3nt: TGTGCCAGCAGCTCTAGCGGGGGGGCATACGAGCAGTACTTC; CDR3aa: CASSSSGGAYEQYF
j_gene: TRBJ2-3; v_gene: TRBV7-2; abundance: .; d_gene: TRBD2; CDR3nt: TGTGCCAGCAGCAAAGGACTAGCGGTCACAGATACGCAGTATTTT; CDR3aa: CASSKGLAVTDTQYF
j_gene: TRBJ2-3; v_gene: TRBV15; abundance: .; d_gene: TRBD1; CDR3nt: TGTGCCACCAGCAGGACAGGGGGCACAGATACGCAGTATTTT; CDR3aa: CATSRTGGTDTQYF
j_gene: TRBJ2-1; v_gene: TRBV7-8; abundance: .; d_gene: .; CDR3nt: TGTGCCAGCAGCTTAGAAGGGCAGGGCTATGAGCAGTTCTTC; CDR3aa: CASSLEGQGYEQFF
j_gene: TRBJ2-1; v_gene: TRBV4-3; abundance: .; d_gene: TRBD2; CDR3nt: TGCGCCAGCAGCCTCGGAAGGGAGGGCTACAATGAGCAGTTCTTC; CDR3aa: CASSLGREGYNEQFF
j_gene: TRBJ1-2; v_gene: TRBV27; abundance: .; d_gene: .; CDR3nt: TGTGCCAGCGTATCCCCGAACTATGGCTACACCTTC; CDR3aa: CASVSPNYGYTF
j_gene: TRBJ2-3; v_gene: TRBV5-1; abundance: .; d_gene: TRBD2; CDR3nt: TGCGCCAGCAGCTTGGTAGCTAGCGGGGGACTCGGGGATACGCAGTATTTT; CDR3aa: CASSLVASGGLGDTQYF
j_gene: TRBJ2-4; v_gene: TRBV27; abundance: once; d_gene: TRBD1; CDR3nt: TGTGCCAGCAGTTTCGGGGACAGCAAAAACATTCAGTACTTC; CDR3aa: CASSFGDSKNIQYF
j_gene: TRBJ2-7; v_gene: TRBV18; abundance: .; d_gene: TRBD1; CDR3nt: TGTGCCAGCTCAACCGGGACAGGGACCTACGAGCAGTACTTC; CDR3aa: CASSTGTGTYEQYF
j_gene: TRBJ1-5; v_gene: TRBV19; abundance: .; d_gene: TRBD1; CDR3nt: TGTGCCAGTTCCTCTTATCAGACAGGGGGTCAGCCCCAGCATTTT; CDR3aa: CASSSYQTGGQPQHF
j_gene: TRBJ2-7; v_gene: TRBV5-1; abundance: .; d_gene: .; CDR3nt: TGCGCCAGCAGCTGGACCTCGGGGAGCTCCTACGAGCAGTACTTC; CDR3aa: CASSWTSGSSYEQYF
j_gene: TRBJ2-7; v_gene: TRBV20-1; abundance: .; d_gene: TRBD2; CDR3nt: TGCAGTGCTAGTAGCGGGGCCCATGGGCAGTACTTC; CDR3aa: CSASSGAHGQYF
j_gene: TRBJ1-2; v_gene: TRBV11-2; abundance: .; d_gene: .; CDR3nt: TGTGCCAGCAGGCGGGACGGGGCATATGGCTACACCTTC; CDR3aa: CASRRDGAYGYTF
j_gene: TRBJ1-6; v_gene: TRBV7-6; abundance: .; d_gene: .; CDR3nt: TGTGCCAGCAGCTTAGCGCAGGGGAACTATAATTCACCCCTCCATTTT; CDR3aa: CASSLAQGNYNSPLHF
j_gene: TRBJ1-1; v_gene: TRBV25-1; abundance: .; d_gene: .; CDR3nt: TGTGCCAGCAGTCGGGTACCGTACACTGAAGCTTTCTTT; CDR3aa: CASSRVPYTEAFF
j_gene: TRBJ1-2; v_gene: TRBV24-1; abundance: .; d_gene: TRBD1; CDR3nt: TGTGCCACCAGTGATGATACACAGGGGGCGAAGGACGGCTACACCTTC; CDR3aa: CATSDDTQGAKDGYTF
j_gene: TRBJ2-7; v_gene: TRBV2; abundance: .; d_gene: TRBD2; CDR3nt: TGTGCCAGCAGGACTAGCGAGGCCTACGAGCAGTACTTC; CDR3aa: CASRTSEAYEQYF
j_gene: TRBJ2-2; v_gene: TRBV5-1; abundance: .; d_gene: TRBD2; CDR3nt: TGCGCCAGCAGCTTGGCAGGTAGCGGGAGGAACGGGGAGCTGTTTTTT; CDR3aa: CASSLAGSGRNGELFF
j_gene: TRBJ2-2; v_gene: TRBV15; abundance: .; d_gene: TRBD1; CDR3nt: TGTGCCACCAGCAGCGAGGGGACAGGGAACACCGGGGAGCTGTTTTTT; CDR3aa: CATSSEGTGNTGELFF
j_gene: TRBJ1-4; v_gene: TRBV4-3; abundance: once; d_gene: TRBD1; CDR3nt: TGCGCCAGCAGCGACCGGACAGGGGGCGGTAATGAAAAACTGTTTTTT; CDR3aa: CASSDRTGGGNEKLFF
j_gene: TRBJ1-3; v_gene: TRBV9; abundance: .; d_gene: .; CDR3nt: TGTGCCAGCAGCGTAGATGTTCGGAGGGGCACTGGAAACACCATATATTTT; CDR3aa: CASSVDVRRGTGNTIYF
j_gene: TRBJ1-1; v_gene: TRBV10-3; abundance: .; d_gene: TRBD1; CDR3nt: TGTGCCATCAGAGGACAGGGGGTTGGTGGCACTGAAGCTTTCTTT; CDR3aa: CAIRGQGVGGTEAFF
j_gene: TRBJ2-1; v_gene: TRBV18; abundance: .; d_gene: .; CDR3nt: TGTGCCAGCTCACCTGACTTGAGCTCCTACAATGAGCAGTTCTTC; CDR3aa: CASSPDLSSYNEQFF
j_gene: TRBJ2-7; v_gene: TRBV6-5; abundance: once; d_gene: .; CDR3nt: TGTGCCAGCAGTTACTCCGGCGGAAGCTCCTACGAGCAGTACTTC; CDR3aa: CASSYSGGSSYEQYF
j_gene: TRBJ2-1; v_gene: TRBV7-3; abundance: .; d_gene: TRBD2; CDR3nt: TGTGCCAGCAGCTTAGGGGGGACTAGCTACTCAATGGAGCAGTTCTTC; CDR3aa: CASSLGGTSYSMEQFF
j_gene: TRBJ2-3; v_gene: TRBV13; abundance: .; d_gene: .; CDR3nt: TGTGCCAGCAGCGGGTTAAGGGGAGATACGCAGTATTTT; CDR3aa: CASSGLRGDTQYF
j_gene: TRBJ1-2; v_gene: TRBV18; abundance: .; d_gene: TRBD1; CDR3nt: TGTGCCAGCTCACTCCGGGACAGCGACTATGGCTACACCTTC; CDR3aa: CASSLRDSDYGYTF
j_gene: TRBJ2-3; v_gene: TRBV4-3; abundance: few; d_gene: .; CDR3nt: TGCGCCAGCAGCCTGGAAACAGGGTGGCATACGCAGTATTTT; CDR3aa: CASSLETGWHTQYF
j_gene: TRBJ2-3; v_gene: TRBV6-2/TRBV6-3; abundance: .; d_gene: TRBD2; CDR3nt: TGTGCCAGCAGCCGGCGGGCTAGCGGGCCTAAGGCTCCCTCAGATACGCAGTATTTT; CDR3aa: CASSRRASGPKAPSDTQYF
j_gene: TRBJ1-5; v_gene: TRBV7-2; abundance: .; d_gene: .; CDR3nt: TGTGCCAGCAGCTTAGAAGGGGATCAGCCCCAGCATTTT; CDR3aa: CASSLEGDQPQHF
j_gene: TRBJ2-7; v_gene: TRBV18; abundance: .; d_gene: TRBD2; CDR3nt: TGTGCCAGCTCATCGGGACTAGCCGCCTACGAGCAGTACTTC; CDR3aa: CASSSGLAAYEQYF
j_gene: TRBJ2-4; v_gene: TRBV11-2; abundance: .; d_gene: .; CDR3nt: TGTGCCAGCAGCTCCGGGGGTCGGAGAAACATTCAGTACTTC; CDR3aa: CASSSGGRRNIQYF
j_gene: TRBJ1-1; v_gene: TRBV19; abundance: .; d_gene: .; CDR3nt: TGTGCCAGTAGTGTTACGGGGGTCGCTGAAGCTTTCTTT; CDR3aa: CASSVTGVAEAFF
j_gene: TRBJ2-2; v_gene: TRBV11-3; abundance: .; d_gene: .; CDR3nt: TGTGCCAGCAGCCTGGACATCAGGGAGCTGTTTTTT; CDR3aa: CASSLDIRELFF
j_gene: TRBJ1-2; v_gene: TRBV4-1; abundance: few; d_gene: TRBD1; CDR3nt: TGCGCCAGCAGCCGGGACAGGGGGGAATATGGCTACACCTTC; CDR3aa: CASSRDRGEYGYTF
j_gene: TRBJ1-4; v_gene: TRBV20-1; abundance: .; d_gene: .; CDR3nt: TGCAGTGCTAGTGGTGCCAGAGGTGCCAATGAAAAACTGTTTTTT; CDR3aa: CSASGARGANEKLFF
j_gene: TRBJ1-2; v_gene: TRBV5-6; abundance: .; d_gene: TRBD1; CDR3nt: TGTGCCAGCAGCTTGGGGGGACAGTTGGGCTATGGCTACACCTTC; CDR3aa: CASSLGGQLGYGYTF
j_gene: TRBJ2-1; v_gene: TRBV7-3; abundance: .; d_gene: .; CDR3nt: TGTGCCAGCAGCTGGGGGCTCGCCTACAATGAGCAGTTCTTC; CDR3aa: CASSWGLAYNEQFF
j_gene: TRBJ1-4; v_gene: TRBV28; abundance: .; d_gene: TRBD1; CDR3nt: TGTGCCAGCAGTTTCACGACAGGGGGCGCTGAAAAACTGTTTTTT; CDR3aa: CASSFTTGGAEKLFF
j_gene: TRBJ2-1; v_gene: TRBV7-2; abundance: once; d_gene: .; CDR3nt: TGTGCCAGCAGCTTTGGCCGGGGGACCTACAATGAGCAGTTCTTC; CDR3aa: CASSFGRGTYNEQFF
j_gene: TRBJ2-3; v_gene: TRBV5-6; abundance: .; d_gene: TRBD1; CDR3nt: TGTGCCAGCAGCACCGGGACAGGGGGCCCAGATACGCAGTATTTT; CDR3aa: CASSTGTGGPDTQYF
j_gene: TRBJ1-2; v_gene: TRBV18; abundance: .; d_gene: .; CDR3nt: TGTGCCAGCTCACCACGGGAATCAGGGGCGCATTATGGCTACACCTTC; CDR3aa: CASSPRESGAHYGYTF
j_gene: TRBJ2-7; v_gene: TRBV5-4; abundance: .; d_gene: TRBD2; CDR3nt: TGTGCCAGCACCACCCGGGAGGGTTACGAGCAGTACTTC; CDR3aa: CASTTREGYEQYF
j_gene: TRBJ1-1; v_gene: TRBV19; abundance: .; d_gene: .; CDR3nt: TGTGCCAGTAGTTTGGAGGGACCCCGCCGGGGAAACACTGAAGCTTTCTTT; CDR3aa: CASSLEGPRRGNTEAFF
j_gene: TRBJ2-7; v_gene: TRBV9; abundance: .; d_gene: .; CDR3nt: TGTGCCAGCAGCTTGGGCCTAGCAAGCTACGAGCAGTACTTC; CDR3aa: CASSLGLASYEQYF
j_gene: TRBJ1-6; v_gene: TRBV6-6; abundance: .; d_gene: .; CDR3nt: TGTGCCAGCAGTTACTCGATGACAGAGTATAATTCACCCCTCCACTTT; CDR3aa: CASSYSMTEYNSPLHF
j_gene: TRBJ1-4; v_gene: TRBV6-6; abundance: .; d_gene: TRBD1; CDR3nt: TGTGCCAGCCTAGGGTCAGGGGGCGATGAAAAACTGTTTTTT; CDR3aa: CASLGSGGDEKLFF
j_gene: TRBJ1-3; v_gene: TRBV19; abundance: .; d_gene: TRBD1; CDR3nt: TGTGCCAGTAGGAACCAGGGGGTCGGAAACACCATATATTTT; CDR3aa: CASRNQGVGNTIYF